The next 2 T cell receptor beta chains were all read from a single sample in a study of T cell changes during pregnancy in multiple sclerosis. TCRdb keeps only in-frame clones here, not all; method: immunoSEQ multiplex PCR. The sample holds some 44,000 clones; under 95% are singletons and the top ten take 0.52%. Here the sequenced sample was CD4+ T cells from peripheral blood mononuclear cells, taken in the third trimester of pregnancy. Receptor source: a female donor with multiple sclerosis, enrolled in a pregnancy study.

The V and J genes are TRBV11-3 and TRBJ2-2; tentative D call: TRBD1 (6 bases). Germline lookup yields CDR1 SGHNT and CDR2 YENEEA. The V end lost 5 bases, the J end lost 2 bases, and 15 bases lay between the germline ends. This CDR3 is 16 amino acids long. DNA of the CDR3: TGTGCCAGCAGCCCAAGGGGGACAACAAACACCGGGGAGCTGTTTTTT. Translating it yields CASSPRGTTNTGELFF.

The chain couples TRBV7-9 to TRBJ1-2; D ambiguous. The CDR3 length is 14 residues. Trimming removed 0 bases at V and 5 bases at J, with 10 bases between. Looked up from germline, CDR1 is SEHNR and CDR2 is FQNEAQ (reference sequence). The CDR3 sequence: CASSLAWASYGYTF. The CDR3 DNA sequence: TGTGCCAGCAGCTTAGCGTGGGCGAGTTATGGCTACACCTTC. The entire variable domain, with the rest obtained from reference TRBV7-9 and TRBJ1-2, is as follows: DTGVSQNPRHKITKRGQNVTFRCDPISEHNRLYWYRQTLGQGPEFLTYFQNEAQLEKSRLLSDRFSAERPKGSFSTLEIQRTEQGDSAMYLCASSLAWASYGYTFGSGTRLTVV.